These 31 T cell receptor beta chains share one sample of origin, sequenced in a study of a mutant IDH1 vaccine in newly diagnosed glioma. These receptors' targets are unknown. The time point here: week 23, last vaccination. Every vaccine dose comprised 300 ug of mutant IDH1 20-mer peptide plus topical imiquimod. Clones were read by immunoSEQ multiplex PCR, and TCRdb kept only the in-frame ones, dropping some. The sample records about 38,000 clones, roughly 80% being singletons. This material consisted of PBMCs, taken from a glioma patient whose treatment included an IDH1 peptide vaccine. Receptors originate from a man aged 40-50 years with glioma.

The genes are TRBV18 and TRBJ2-5, with D perhaps given as TRBD1 or TRBD2 (5 bases each). CDR1 KGHSH and CDR2 LQKENI come from the germline V gene. The ends were cut back, 4 bases at V and 1 base at J, with 7 bases in the middle. The CDR3 is 13 amino acids. CDR3 DNA sequence: TGTGCCAGCTCACGGGGACCCCAAGAGACCCAGTACTTC. Translated, it gives CASSRGPQETQYF.

The chain combines TRBV27 with TRBJ2-6; no reliable D call. Germline V gene sequence: CDR1 MNHEY, CDR2 SMNVEV (reference sequence). The V and J ends lost 5 bases and 4 bases respectively, with 12 bases between them. The CDR3 consists of 15 residues. Here the CDR3 reads CASSPSWLGANVLTF. Written as DNA, the CDR3 is TGTGCCAGCAGTCCCTCGTGGTTAGGGGCCAACGTCCTGACTTTC.

This clone was detected once. The rearrangement links TRBV19 to TRBJ2-4; 7 positions match TRBD1. There are 15 residues in the CDR3. The J segment lost 8 bases and the V segment lost 1 base, leaving 8 bases of the junction unmatched. Germline CDR1 reads LNHDA; CDR2 reads SQIVND (reference sequence). CDR3 region: CASSIVRTGADIQYF. The CDR3 DNA reads TGTGCCAGTAGTATAGTCCGAACAGGGGCGGACATTCAGTACTTC.

The chain's CDR3 is CASSIVRGKDRAIYSNQPQHF. In DNA form, the CDR3 reads TGTGCCAGTAGTATAGTAAGGGGCAAGGACAGGGCTATCTATAGCAATCAGCCCCAGCATTTT. The chain has TRBV19 and TRBJ1-5, with 8 bases that match TRBD1. This CDR3 region has 21 residues. Germline V gene data show CDR1 as LNHDA and CDR2 as SQIVND (reference sequence). V dropped 1 base and J dropped 0; count of bases not matched to a gene: 17.

V and J are TRBV30 and TRBJ2-2; possibly TRBD1 or TRBD2 for D (5 bases each). Germline CDR1 and CDR2: GTSNPN and SVGIG (reference sequence). V lost 4 bases, J lost 5 bases, and 14 bases lay in between. This CDR3 has 14 amino acids. The DNA of the CDR3 is TGTGCCTGGATCCCCTGGGACGGAACCGGGGAGCTGTTTTTT. Translating gives CAWIPWDGTGELFF.

This chain joins TRBV7-2 and TRBJ2-1, with 9 bases aligning to TRBD1. The V gene's germline CDR1 is SGHTA and CDR2 FQGNSA. With 5 bases clipped from V and 1 base from J, the junction kept 3 bases outside the gene matches. The length of the CDR3 is 15 residues. CDR3 region: CASSRGQGSYNEQFF. The CDR3 bases are TGTGCCAGCAGCCGCGGACAGGGGTCCTACAATGAGCAGTTCTTC.

V is TRBV7-2 and J is TRBJ2-7, with a weak D call TRBD1 (5 bases). Germline V gene lookup returns CDR1 SGHTA and CDR2 FQGNSA. The CDR3 contains 13 residues. The V gene lost 5 bases and the J gene lost 2 bases, with 10 bases spanning the gap. CDR3 sequence: CASSRTPTYEQYF. DNA for the CDR3: TGTGCCAGCAGCCGGACACCCACCTACGAGCAGTACTTC. The entire variable domain, with the rest obtained from reference TRBV7-2 and TRBJ2-7, is as follows: GAGVSQSPSNKVTEKGKDVELRCDPISGHTALYWYRQSLGQGLEFLIYFQGNSAPDKSGLPSDRFSAERTGGSVSTLTIQRTQQEDSAVYLCASSRTPTYEQYFGPGTRLTVT.

J is TRBJ1-5 and V is TRBV7-8; TRBD1 matches at 10 bases. V gave up 4 bases and J gave up 5 bases; unmatched junction bases: 8. The germline V gene encodes CDR1 SGHVS and CDR2 FQNEAQ. CDR3 length equals 16 residues. The CDR3 bases are TGTGCCAGCAGCTACGCTCTGGGACAGGGGTATCAGCCCCAGCATTTT. Its protein is CASSYALGQGYQPQHF.

The CDR3 sequence is CASSLAQGNIGKETQYF. In nucleotides, the CDR3 is TGTGCCAGCAGCTTAGCTCAGGGGAATATAGGAAAAGAGACCCAGTACTTC. This chain joins TRBV11-2 and TRBJ2-5, with D tentatively TRBD1 (6 bases). CDR1 and CDR2 from the germline V gene are SGHAT and FQNNGV. This CDR3 is built from 17 residues. Trimming pared 1 base from V and 3 bases from J, leaving 18 bases between.

The table lists this clone with a few counts. The rearrangement joins TRBV7-9 to TRBJ1-2, with D possibly being TRBD1 (5 bases). The CDR3 contains 14 residues. V shed 7 bases and J shed 5 bases, with 17 bases lying between them. Germline V gene data show CDR1 as SEHNR and CDR2 as FQNEAQ (reference sequence). As DNA, the CDR3 is TGTGCCAGCACCCAGGTCCAGGAGGGGTATGGCTACACCTTC. Its translation: CASTQVQEGYGYTF.

The V call is TRBV6-5, the J call TRBJ1-5; D gene uncertain. Germline V gene lookup returns CDR1 MNHEY and CDR2 SVGAGI. CDR3 length equals 14 residues. V lost 4 bases to trimming and J lost 3 bases, with 10 bases between them. CDR3 sequence: CASSSRPTNQPQHF. In DNA, the CDR3 is TGTGCCAGCAGTTCTAGACCTACCAATCAGCCCCAGCATTTT.

The J gene is TRBJ1-4, the V gene TRBV30, with D tentatively TRBD1 (6 bases). CDR1 and CDR2 from the germline V gene are GTSNPN and SVGIG (reference sequence). The CDR3 consists of 13 residues. V was cut by 5 bases and J by 7 bases, with 14 bases left in between. CDR3 in DNA: TGTGCCTGGCGGGCTGGGGGGCTTGAAAAACTGTTTTTT. This codes for CAWRAGGLEKLFF. The full variable domain, in which reference TRBV30 and TRBJ1-4 provide the parts outside the CDR3, is SQTIHQWPATLVQPVGSPLSLECTVEGTSNPNLYWYRQAAGRGLQLLFYSVGIGQISSEVPQNLSASRPQDRQFILSSKKLLLSDSGFYLCAWRAGGLEKLFFGSGTQLSVL.

This sequence joins TRBV7-2 and TRBJ2-1; 10 bases match TRBD1. Germline V lookup: CDR1 SGHTA, CDR2 FQGNSA. V trimming: 4 bases; J trimming: 3 bases; junction bases outside the gene matches: 6. This CDR3 is 16 amino acids long. The CDR3 spells CASSWGQGSFYNEQFF. The CDR3 coding sequence is TGTGCCAGCAGCTGGGGACAGGGGTCGTTCTACAATGAGCAGTTCTTC.

This chain connects TRBV6-1 to TRBJ2-5; the D gene is possibly TRBD2 (5 bases). This CDR3 comprises 14 residues. The germline V and J ends were trimmed by 1 base and 11 bases, with 17 bases remaining between them. CDR1 and CDR2 (germline): MNHNS, SASEGT. The DNA for the CDR3 is TGTGCCAGCAGTGAAGGGGCCCACTCCGGGGTGCAGTACTTC. It yields the protein CASSEGAHSGVQYF.

This clone was seen a single time. This rearrangement joins TRBV7-3 to TRBJ2-5; possibly TRBD2 for D (5 bases). The CDR3 runs 14 residues. V was shortened by 5 bases and J by 4 bases, with 14 bases between the two germline ends. The germline V gene has CDR1 SGHTA and CDR2 FQGTGA. The CDR3 loop is CASSTTGFPETQYF. The CDR3 DNA sequence: TGTGCCAGCAGCACGACGGGGTTCCCAGAGACCCAGTACTTC.

V and J are TRBV6-5 and TRBJ1-3, with D unclear. Trimming shortened V by 0 bases and J by 3 bases, and 9 bases separated the two germline ends. Germline V lookup: CDR1 MNHEY, CDR2 SVGAGI. There are 15 residues in the CDR3. CDR3 loop: CASSYSRGNGNTIYF. The CDR3 nucleotides are TGTGCCAGCAGTTACTCAAGAGGGAATGGAAACACCATATATTTT.

CDR3 loop: CASSQDKLGPWDEQYF. The CDR3 DNA sequence: TGCGCCAGCAGCCAAGATAAGCTTGGACCTTGGGACGAGCAGTACTTC. V usage is TRBV4-3 and J usage is TRBJ2-7; D gene ambiguous. The germline CDR1 and CDR2 sequences are LGHNA and YSLEER. The CDR3 consists of 16 residues. V lost 0 bases and J 5 bases, leaving 17 bases between the germline ends.

The chain has TRBV19 and TRBJ1-1; TRBD1 agrees at 7 bases. Trimming cost V 4 bases and J 2 bases; bases outside gene matches: 13. Germline CDR1 reads LNHDA; CDR2 reads SQIVND (reference sequence). The CDR3 extends over 17 amino acids. For the CDR3, the DNA is TGTGCCAGTAGTAACCACAGGGGACCACTGAGAAACACTGAAGCTTTCTTT. Protein product: CASSNHRGPLRNTEAFF.

The rearrangement links TRBV6-1 to TRBJ1-1, with TRBD1 identical over 7 bases. Germline CDR1 MNHNS, CDR2 SASEGT. This CDR3 region has 14 residues. The V gene end was trimmed by 5 bases and the J gene end by 2 bases; junction bases not matched to a gene: 5. DNA for the CDR3: TGTGCCAGCAGTTCTTGGGACAGTAACACTGAAGCTTTCTTT. Translating it yields CASSSWDSNTEAFF.

This chain connects TRBV5-1 to TRBJ2-1; 8 nucleotides line up with TRBD2. V was pared by 0 bases and J by 7 bases, with 12 bases of the junction left unmatched. CDR3 length: 17 amino acids. From germline, CDR1 is SGHRS and CDR2 YFSETQ. The CDR3 is CASSLGPGLGIPNEQFF. The CDR3 region has the DNA TGCGCCAGCAGCTTGGGCCCGGGACTAGGGATTCCTAATGAGCAGTTCTTC.

This clone showed up just once. V gene TRBV5-4 combines with J gene TRBJ2-5; TRBD1 matches at 7 bases. Trimming at V came to 3 bases and at J to 0 bases, leaving 8 bases not matched to a gene. This CDR3 has 16 amino acids. Germline V gene lookup returns CDR1 SGHNT and CDR2 YYREEE (reference sequence). In nucleotides, the CDR3 is TGTGCCAGCAGCTACCGGGACAGTCTGTACCAAGAGACCCAGTACTTC. Translation: CASSYRDSLYQETQYF.

This sequence joins TRBV9 and TRBJ2-1; 8 bases match TRBD2. The CDR3 has 15 amino acids. Per the germline V gene, CDR1 is SGDLS and CDR2 is YYNGEE. V lost 6 bases to trimming and J lost 5 bases; unmatched junction nucleotides: 10. CDR3 sequence (DNA): TGTGCCAGCACCACAGCGGGAGTGGTGGACAATGAGCAGTTCTTC. Its protein product is CASTTAGVVDNEQFF.

This chain links TRBV5-4 with TRBJ1-1; D remains ambiguous. Per germline, CDR1 SGHNT and CDR2 YYREEE (reference sequence). Trimming stripped 4 bases from V and 0 bases from J, with 7 bases between. The CDR3 is 13 residues long. The CDR3 nucleotides read TGTGCCAGCAGCGAGATCATGAACACTGAAGCTTTCTTT. This gives the protein CASSEIMNTEAFF.

This chain connects TRBV15 to TRBJ2-1; D not certain. Germline lookup yields CDR1 LNHNV and CDR2 YYDKDF (reference sequence). V was cut by 5 bases and J by 10 bases, with 18 bases left in between. This CDR3 comprises 14 residues. Written as DNA, the CDR3 is TGTGCCACCAGCTTACGTACCTCGATGGGGGAGCAGTTCTTC. As protein: CATSLRTSMGEQFF.

The J gene is TRBJ2-4, the V gene TRBV7-2; D is ambiguous. V shed 5 bases and J shed 0 bases, with 20 bases lying between them. The length of the CDR3 is 18 residues. Germline V lookup: CDR1 SGHTA, CDR2 FQGNSA. The CDR3 coding sequence is TGTGCCAGCAGCCCGACGGGCGGCGGTAAACTAGCCAAAAACATTCAGTACTTC. Its protein is CASSPTGGGKLAKNIQYF.

The chain is built from TRBV7-6 and TRBJ2-3, with 7 bases that match TRBD2. Per germline, CDR1 SGHVS and CDR2 FNYEAQ. Trimming took 1 base from V and 5 from J; bases not matched to a gene: 3. The CDR3 extends over 14 amino acids. CDR3 sequence reads: CASSLGSGGDTQYF. CDR3 bases: TGTGCCAGCAGCTTAGGGTCGGGGGGAGATACGCAGTATTTT.

The chain carries TRBV7-9 and TRBJ1-3; D unresolved. V was pared by 5 bases and J by 0 bases, with 14 bases between. The CDR3 totals 16 residues. CDR1 is SEHNR, CDR2 FQNEAQ, per germline (reference sequence). CDR3 bases: TGTGCCAGCAGCAATTACAGAATTAGCTCTGGAAACACCATATATTTT. It encodes CASSNYRISSGNTIYF.

This clone is categorized as medium-sized. The chain links TRBV4-2 to TRBJ1-4, with D maybe TRBD1 (6 bases). The germline gives CDR1 LGHNA, CDR2 YNFKEQ. The ends were cut back, 0 bases at V and 8 bases at J, with 19 bases in the middle. The length of the CDR3 is 17 residues. CDR3 sequence: CASSQEAVTGRKEKLFF. CDR3 bases: TGTGCCAGCAGCCAAGAGGCGGTAACAGGGAGGAAAGAAAAACTGTTTTTT.

This chain uses TRBV19 with TRBJ1-4, with D perhaps matching TRBD1 (5 bases). This CDR3 comprises 15 residues. V was cut by 4 bases and J by 8 bases, with 17 bases left in between. In germline, CDR1 is LNHDA, CDR2 SQIVND (reference sequence). CDR3 region: CASSSSGPPGEKLFF. The CDR3 DNA sequence: TGTGCCAGTAGTAGTTCGGGGCCTCCGGGGGAAAAACTGTTTTTT.

The chain carries TRBV2 and TRBJ2-2, with 7 bases lining up with TRBD2. V shed 5 bases and J 3 bases; nucleotides not matched to a gene: 9. The germline V gene has CDR1 SNHLY and CDR2 FYNNEI. The CDR3 length is 16 residues. CDR3 loop: CASSPEAAGHTGELFF. In DNA, the CDR3 is TGTGCCAGCAGTCCCGAAGCAGCGGGACACACCGGGGAGCTGTTTTTT.

The gene calls are TRBV28 and TRBJ1-2, with 7 bases identical to TRBD1. The germline V gene has CDR1 MDHEN and CDR2 SYDVKM. The CDR3 has 15 residues. The V and J ends lost 7 bases and 8 bases, in that order; junction bases with no gene match: 16. The CDR3 sequence: CASNDRQGRGGGYTF. The CDR3 bases are TGTGCCAGCAACGACAGACAGGGTCGGGGCGGAGGCTACACCTTC.